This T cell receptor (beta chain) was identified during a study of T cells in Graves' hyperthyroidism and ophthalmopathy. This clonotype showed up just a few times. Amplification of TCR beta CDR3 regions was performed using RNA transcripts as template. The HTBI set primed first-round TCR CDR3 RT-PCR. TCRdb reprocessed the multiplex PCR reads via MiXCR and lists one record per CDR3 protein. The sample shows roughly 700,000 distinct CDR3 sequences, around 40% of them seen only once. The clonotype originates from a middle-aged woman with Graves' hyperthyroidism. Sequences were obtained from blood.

CDR3 coding DNA: TGCAGTGCTAGAGATATCCAGGAGGGGAATTCACCCCTCCACTTT. Protein sequence: CSARDIQEGNSPLHF. The chain has TRBV20-1 and TRBJ1-6; D might be TRBD1 (5 bases). CDR1 DFQATT and CDR2 SNEGSKA come from the germline V gene (reference sequence). The CDR3 spans 15 residues. The V gene lost 0 bases and the J gene lost 7 bases, with 13 bases spanning the gap.